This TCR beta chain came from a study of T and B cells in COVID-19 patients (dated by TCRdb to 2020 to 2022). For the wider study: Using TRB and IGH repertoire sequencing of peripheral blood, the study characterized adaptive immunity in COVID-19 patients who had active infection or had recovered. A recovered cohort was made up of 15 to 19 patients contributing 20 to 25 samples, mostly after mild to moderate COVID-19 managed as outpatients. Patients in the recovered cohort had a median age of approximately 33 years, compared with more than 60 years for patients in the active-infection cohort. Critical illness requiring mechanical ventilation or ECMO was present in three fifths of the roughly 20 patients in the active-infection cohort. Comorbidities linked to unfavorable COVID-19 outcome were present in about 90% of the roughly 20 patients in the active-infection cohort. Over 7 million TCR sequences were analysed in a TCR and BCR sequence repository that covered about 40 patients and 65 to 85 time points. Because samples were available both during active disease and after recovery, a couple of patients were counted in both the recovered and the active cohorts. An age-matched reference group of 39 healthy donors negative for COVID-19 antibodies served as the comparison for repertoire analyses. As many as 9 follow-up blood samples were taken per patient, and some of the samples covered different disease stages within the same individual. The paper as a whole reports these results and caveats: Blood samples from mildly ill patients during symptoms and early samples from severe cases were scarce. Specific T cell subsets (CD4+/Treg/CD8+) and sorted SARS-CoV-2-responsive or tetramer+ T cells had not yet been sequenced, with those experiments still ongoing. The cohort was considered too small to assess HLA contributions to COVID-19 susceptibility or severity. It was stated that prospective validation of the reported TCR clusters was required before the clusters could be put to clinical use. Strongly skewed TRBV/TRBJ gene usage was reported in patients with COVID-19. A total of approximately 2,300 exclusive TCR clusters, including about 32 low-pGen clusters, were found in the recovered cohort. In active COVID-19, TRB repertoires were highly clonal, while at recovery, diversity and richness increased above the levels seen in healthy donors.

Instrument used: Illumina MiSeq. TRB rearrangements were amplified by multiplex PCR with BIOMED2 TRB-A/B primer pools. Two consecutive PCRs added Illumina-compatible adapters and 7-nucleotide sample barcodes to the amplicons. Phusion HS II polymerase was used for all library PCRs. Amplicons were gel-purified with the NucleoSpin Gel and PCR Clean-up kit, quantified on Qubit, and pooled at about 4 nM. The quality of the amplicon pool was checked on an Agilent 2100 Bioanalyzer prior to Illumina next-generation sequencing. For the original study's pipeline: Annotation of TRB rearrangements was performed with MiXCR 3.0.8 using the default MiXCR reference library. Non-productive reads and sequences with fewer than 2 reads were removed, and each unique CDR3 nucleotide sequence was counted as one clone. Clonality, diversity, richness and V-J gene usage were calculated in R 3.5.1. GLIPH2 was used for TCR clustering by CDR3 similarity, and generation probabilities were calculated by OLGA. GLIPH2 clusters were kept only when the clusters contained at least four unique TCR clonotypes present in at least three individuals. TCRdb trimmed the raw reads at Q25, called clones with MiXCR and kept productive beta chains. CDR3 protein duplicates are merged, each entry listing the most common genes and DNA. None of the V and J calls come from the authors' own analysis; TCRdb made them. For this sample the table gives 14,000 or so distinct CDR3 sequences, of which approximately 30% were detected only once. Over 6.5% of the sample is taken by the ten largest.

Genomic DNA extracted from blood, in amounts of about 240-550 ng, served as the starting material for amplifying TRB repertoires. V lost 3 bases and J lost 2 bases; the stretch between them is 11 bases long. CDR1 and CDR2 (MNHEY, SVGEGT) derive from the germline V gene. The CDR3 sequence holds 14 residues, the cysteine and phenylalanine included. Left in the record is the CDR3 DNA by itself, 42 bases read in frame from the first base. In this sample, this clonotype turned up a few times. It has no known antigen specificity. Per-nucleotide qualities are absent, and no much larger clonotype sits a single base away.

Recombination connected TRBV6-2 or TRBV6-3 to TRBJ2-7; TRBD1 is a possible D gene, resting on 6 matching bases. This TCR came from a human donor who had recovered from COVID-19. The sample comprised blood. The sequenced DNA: TGTGCCAGCAGTTATACAGGGTTGACCTACGAGCAGTACTTC. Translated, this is CASSYTGLTYEQYF.